This entry describes one TCR beta chain. Its antigen is not known. This specimen belongs to a study of T-cell reconstitution after alpha-beta-depleted transplantation in children. The study, taken as a whole, reports: Approximately two months post-transplant, alpha-beta T cells reportedly originated from several hundred expanded graft clones.

Germline-derived CDR1 and CDR2 are SGHRS and YFSETQ. The CDR3 spans 14 residues. With 4 bases removed from V and 2 bases from J, the gap between germline ends came to 10 bases. Unique molecular identifiers were used in preparing the TCRbeta library. TCRdb called the PCR reads again in MiXCR, with one record for every CDR3 protein. The sample holds 450,000 to 550,000 distinct CDR3 sequences, about an eighth seen once. The specimen comprised PBMCs, mostly from graft donor cells, sampled 180 days after TCRalphabeta/CD19-depleted stem cell transplant. The chain recombines TRBV5-1 with TRBJ2-1, with a possible D match to TRBD2 (5 bases). The receptor comes from a female patient aged 2 to 10 who had a stem cell transplant for aplastic anemia, so the T cells may come from the graft donor. The CDR3 region has the DNA TGCGCCAGCAGCACCGCCGGGGCCTACAATGAGCAGTTCTTC. It codes for CASSTAGAYNEQFF.